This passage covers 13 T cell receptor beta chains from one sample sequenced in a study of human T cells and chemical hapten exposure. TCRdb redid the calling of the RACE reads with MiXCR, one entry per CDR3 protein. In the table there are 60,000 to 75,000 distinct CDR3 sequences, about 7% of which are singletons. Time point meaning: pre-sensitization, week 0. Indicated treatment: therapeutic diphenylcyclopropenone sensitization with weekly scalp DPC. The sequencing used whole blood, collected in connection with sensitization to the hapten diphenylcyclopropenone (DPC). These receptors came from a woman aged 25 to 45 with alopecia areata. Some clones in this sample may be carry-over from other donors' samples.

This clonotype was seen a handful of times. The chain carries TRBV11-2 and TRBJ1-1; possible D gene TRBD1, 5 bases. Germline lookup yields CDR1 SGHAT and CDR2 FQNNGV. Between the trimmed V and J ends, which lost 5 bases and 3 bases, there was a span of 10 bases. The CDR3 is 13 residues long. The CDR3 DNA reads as TGTGCCAGCAGCCCAGGGCAGCACACTGAAGCTTTCTTT. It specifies CASSPGQHTEAFF.

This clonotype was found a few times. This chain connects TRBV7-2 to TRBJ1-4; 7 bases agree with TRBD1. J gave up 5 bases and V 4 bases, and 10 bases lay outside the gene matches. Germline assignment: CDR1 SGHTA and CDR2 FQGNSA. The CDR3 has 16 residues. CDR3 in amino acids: CASSSFRDSRNEKLFF. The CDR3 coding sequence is TGTGCCAGCAGCTCGTTCCGGGACAGTCGAAATGAAAAACTGTTTTTT.

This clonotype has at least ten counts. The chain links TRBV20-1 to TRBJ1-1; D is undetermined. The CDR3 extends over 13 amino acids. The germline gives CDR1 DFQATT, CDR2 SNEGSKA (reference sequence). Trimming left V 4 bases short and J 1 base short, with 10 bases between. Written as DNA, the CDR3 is TGCAGTGCTAAAGAGGGAGGGAACACTGAAGCTTTCTTT. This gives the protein CSAKEGGNTEAFF.

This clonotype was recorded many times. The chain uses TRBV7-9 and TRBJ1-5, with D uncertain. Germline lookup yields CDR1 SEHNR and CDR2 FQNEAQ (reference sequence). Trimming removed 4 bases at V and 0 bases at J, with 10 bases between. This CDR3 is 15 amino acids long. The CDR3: CASSSGSFSNQPQHF. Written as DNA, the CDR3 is TGTGCCAGCAGCTCCGGGTCTTTTAGCAATCAGCCCCAGCATTTT.

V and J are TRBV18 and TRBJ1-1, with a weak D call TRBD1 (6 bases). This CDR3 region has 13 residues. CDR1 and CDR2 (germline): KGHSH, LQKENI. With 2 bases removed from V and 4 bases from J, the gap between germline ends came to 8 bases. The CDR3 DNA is TGTGCCAGCTCACCAAGGGGGTCCACTGAAGCTTTCTTT. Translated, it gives CASSPRGSTEAFF. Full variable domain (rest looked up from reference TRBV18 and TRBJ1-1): NAGVMQNPRHLVRRRGQEARLRCSPMKGHSHVYWYRQLPEEGLKFMVYLQKENIIDESGMPKERFSAEFPKEGPSILRIQQVVRGDSAAYFCASSPRGSTEAFFGQGTRLTVV.

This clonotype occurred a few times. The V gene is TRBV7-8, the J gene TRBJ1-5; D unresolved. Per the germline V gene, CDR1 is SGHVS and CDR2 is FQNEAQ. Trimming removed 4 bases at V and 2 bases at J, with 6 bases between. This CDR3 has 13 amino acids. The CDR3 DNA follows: TGTGCCAGCAGCTCATCACGCAATCAGCCCCAGCATTTT. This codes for CASSSSRNQPQHF.

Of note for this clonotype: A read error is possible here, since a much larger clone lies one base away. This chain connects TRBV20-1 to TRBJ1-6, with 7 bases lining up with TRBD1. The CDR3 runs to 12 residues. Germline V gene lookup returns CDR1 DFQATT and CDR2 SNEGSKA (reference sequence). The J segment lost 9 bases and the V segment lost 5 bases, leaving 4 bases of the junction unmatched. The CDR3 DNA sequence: TGCAGTGCTGGGACAGAAAGTTCACCCCTCCACTTT. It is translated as CSAGTESSPLHF.

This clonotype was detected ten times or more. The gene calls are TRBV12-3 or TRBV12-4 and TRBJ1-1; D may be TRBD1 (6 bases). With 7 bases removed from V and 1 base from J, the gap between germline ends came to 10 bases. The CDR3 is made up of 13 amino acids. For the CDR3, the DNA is TGTGCCAGCATTGAACAGGGGAACACTGAAGCTTTCTTT. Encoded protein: CASIEQGNTEAFF.

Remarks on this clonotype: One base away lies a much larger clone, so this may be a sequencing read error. Here the CDR3 reads CASSTTLGPPTDTQYF. In nucleotides, the CDR3 is TGTGCCAGCTCAACTACCCTAGGTCCTCCCACAGATACGCAGTATTTT. The chain joins TRBV18 to TRBJ2-3; D gene ambiguous. Trimming shortened V by 5 bases and J by 2 bases, and 17 bases separated the two germline ends. This CDR3 is built from 16 residues. The germline CDR1 and CDR2 sequences are KGHSH and LQKENI.

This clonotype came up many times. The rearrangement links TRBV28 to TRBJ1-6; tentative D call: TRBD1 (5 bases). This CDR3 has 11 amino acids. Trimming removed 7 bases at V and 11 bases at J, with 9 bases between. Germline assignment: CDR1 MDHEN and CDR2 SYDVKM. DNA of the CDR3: TGTGCCAGCACCCCGGGGGCACCCCTCCACTTT. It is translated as CASTPGAPLHF.

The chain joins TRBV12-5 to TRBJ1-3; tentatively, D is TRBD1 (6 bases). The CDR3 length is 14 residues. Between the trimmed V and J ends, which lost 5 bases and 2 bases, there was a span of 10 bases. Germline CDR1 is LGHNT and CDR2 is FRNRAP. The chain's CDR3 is CASGPRGTGNTIYF. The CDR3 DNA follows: TGTGCTAGTGGTCCCAGGGGCACTGGAAACACCATATATTTT.

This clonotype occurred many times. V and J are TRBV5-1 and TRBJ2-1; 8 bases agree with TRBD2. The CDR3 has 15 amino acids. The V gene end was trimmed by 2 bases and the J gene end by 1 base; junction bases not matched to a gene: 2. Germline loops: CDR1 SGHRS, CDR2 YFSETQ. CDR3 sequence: CASSFGGGSYNEQFF. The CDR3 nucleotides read TGCGCCAGCAGCTTTGGCGGGGGGTCCTACAATGAGCAGTTCTTC.

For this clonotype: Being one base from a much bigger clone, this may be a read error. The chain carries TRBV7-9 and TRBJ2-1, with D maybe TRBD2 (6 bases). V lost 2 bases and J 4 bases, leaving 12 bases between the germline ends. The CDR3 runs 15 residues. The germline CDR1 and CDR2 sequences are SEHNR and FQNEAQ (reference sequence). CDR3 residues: CASSLTAEGYNEQFF. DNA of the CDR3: TGTGCCAGCAGCTTAACAGCGGAGGGTTACAATGAGCAGTTCTTC.